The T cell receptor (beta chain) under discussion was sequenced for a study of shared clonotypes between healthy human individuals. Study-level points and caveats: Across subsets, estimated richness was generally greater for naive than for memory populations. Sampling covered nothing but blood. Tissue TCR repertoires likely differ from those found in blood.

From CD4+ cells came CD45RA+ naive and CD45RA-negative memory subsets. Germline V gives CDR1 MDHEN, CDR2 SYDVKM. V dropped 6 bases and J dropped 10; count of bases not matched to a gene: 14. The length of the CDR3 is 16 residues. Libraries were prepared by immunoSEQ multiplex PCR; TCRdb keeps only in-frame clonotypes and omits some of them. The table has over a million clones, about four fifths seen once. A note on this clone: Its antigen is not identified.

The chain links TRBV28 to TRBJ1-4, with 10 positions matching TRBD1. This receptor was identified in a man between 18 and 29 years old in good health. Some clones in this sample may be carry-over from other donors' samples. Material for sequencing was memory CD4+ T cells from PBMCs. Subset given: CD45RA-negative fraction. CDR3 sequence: CASSRPSGQGIGKLFF. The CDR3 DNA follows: TGTGCCAGCAGCCGCCCTTCGGGACAGGGGATCGGAAAACTGTTTTTT.